The rows below give T cell receptor beta chains drawn from one sample of a study of T cell repertoires in cytomegalovirus infection. TCRdb recomputed calls from the reads with MiXCR, one row per CDR3 protein. The table includes some 800,000 distinct CDR3 sequences, approximately 32% detected once. Antigens of these TCRs are unknown. Source: cultured CD8+ T cells from PBMCs, taken from culture after CMV antigen stimulation. The source is a human donor in good health (CMV status not recorded). Some clones in this sample may be carry-over from other donors' samples. Each CDR3 is given with its conserved first and last residue. A D gene is named only where the DNA matches it firmly. For some rows the clone size is stated as once, few or many, or as a class when expanded; others skip it.

cdr3_aa cdr3_nt d_call j_call clone_size v_call
CASSIIGGNEQFF TGTGCCAGTAGTATAATAGGAGGCAATGAGCAGTTCTTC - TRBJ2-1 - TRBV19
CASSFGQFMNTEAFF TGTGCCAGCAGCTTCGGGCAGTTCATGAACACTGAAGCTTTCTTT - TRBJ1-1 few TRBV7-9
CSALTWSYEQYF TGCAGTGCTTTGACATGGTCCTACGAGCAGTACTTC - TRBJ2-7 - TRBV20-1
CASFSLELDTQYF TGTGCCAGCTTCTCCCTAGAGCTTGATACGCAGTATTTT - TRBJ2-3 - TRBV7-9
CASSLDRGKKQPQHF TGTGCCAGCAGCTTGGATCGGGGGAAGAAGCAGCCCCAGCATTTT - TRBJ1-5 - TRBV5-5
CASSQDRNPPGYGYTF TGCGCCAGCAGCCAAGATCGCAACCCGCCGGGGTATGGCTACACCTTC - TRBJ1-2 - TRBV4-3
CAISESTLAPHRDSNQPQHF TGTGCCATCAGTGAGTCAACGTTAGCGCCCCACCGAGATAGCAATCAGCCCCAGCATTTT - TRBJ1-5 - TRBV10-3
CASSFEPRQGLNDEQYF TGTGCCAGCAGTTTTGAACCGAGACAGGGCTTAAACGACGAGCAGTACTTC TRBD1 TRBJ2-7 - TRBV12-3/TRBV12-4
CASSYTLHNRDSPLHF TGTGCCAGCAGTTACACTTTACACAACAGGGATTCACCCCTCCACTTT - TRBJ1-6 - TRBV6-6
CASSQVPAQGEGAFF TGTGCCAGCAGCCAAGTCCCTGCACAGGGGGAAGGCGCTTTCTTT TRBD1 TRBJ1-1 - TRBV4-2
CATSEGTRPVETQYF TGTGCCACCAGTGAAGGGACTAGACCCGTGGAGACCCAGTACTTC TRBD2 TRBJ2-5 few TRBV24-1
CASSQAGPNTEAFF TGCGCCAGCAGCCAAGCCGGGCCGAACACTGAAGCTTTCTTT - TRBJ1-1 - TRBV4-1
CAIRDIPGETSTDTQYF TGTGCCATCAGGGATATACCGGGAGAGACTAGCACAGATACGCAGTATTTT - TRBJ2-3 - TRBV10-3
CASSSTASPLSYNEQFF TGTGCCAGCAGCTCCACCGCTTCCCCCCTCTCCTACAATGAGCAGTTCTTC - TRBJ2-1 many TRBV7-9
CSAPSGASSYNEQFF TGCAGCGCCCCTAGCGGGGCCAGCTCCTACAATGAGCAGTTCTTC TRBD2 TRBJ2-1 - TRBV29-1
CSARDTYEQYF TGCAGTGCTCGGGACACCTACGAGCAGTACTTC - TRBJ2-7 - TRBV20-1
CASSIRTGPNTEAFF TGCGCCAGCAGCATACGGACAGGGCCGAACACTGAAGCTTTCTTT TRBD1 TRBJ1-1 - TRBV4-1
CASSVATGPNTEAFF TGTGCCAGCAGCGTAGCGACAGGGCCGAACACTGAAGCTTTCTTT TRBD1 TRBJ1-1 - TRBV9